This T cell receptor beta chain was obtained from a study of CD8 T cells in ankylosing spondylitis. The CDR3 has 14 amino acids. Trimming cost V 4 bases and J 5 bases, with 12 bases left between them. CDR1 MNHEY and CDR2 SMNVEV come from the germline V gene (reference sequence). TCRdb reprocessed the 5' RACE reads with MiXCR, giving one entry per CDR3 protein. The sample lists 130,000 to 150,000 distinct CDR3 sequences; 6.5% to 8.5% were seen once. At least ten counts were recorded for this clonotype. No antigen is known for it. Study-wide results and caveats: A TCR beta motif of about 8 highly homologous variants appeared characteristic of ankylosing spondylitis blood. As reported, disease-linked clones showed significant enrichment in matched ankylosing spondylitis synovial fluid. Earlier literature documents some of the motif variants in reactive arthritis synovial fluid and blood.

This sequence joins TRBV27 and TRBJ2-1, with unresolved D. Material for sequencing was synovial fluid, either unsorted or a sorted T cell fraction (not recorded which). This TCR was recovered from a male donor with ankylosing spondylitis. The CDR3 coding sequence is TGTGCCAGCAGTTCCCTCATCACTGACAATGAGCAGTTCTTC. The encoded protein is CASSSLITDNEQFF.